The rows below give T cell receptor beta chains drawn from one sample of a study of T cell repertoires in cytomegalovirus infection. TCRdb called the reads again in MiXCR, with one record for every CDR3 protein. The data contain about 260,000 distinct CDR3 sequences, roughly 13% of them singletons. Sequenced input: PBMCs. The source is a human donor in good health (CMV status not recorded). Some clones in this sample may be carry-over from other donors' samples. CDR3s include the opening cysteine and the closing phenylalanine or tryptophan. The D gene is left open where the match is weak. Size tells how often a clone was seen (once, few, many) or the class of an expanded clone, and some rows leave it out.

J gene: TRBJ2-1
V gene: TRBV6-5
D gene: NA
clone size: NA
CDR3 DNA: TGTGCCAGCAGTCCTCTGGGGGATGAGCAGTTCTTC
CDR3 protein: CASSPLGDEQFF

J gene: TRBJ1-1
V gene: TRBV6-1
D gene: NA
clone size: many
CDR3 DNA: TGTGCCAGCAGGATCGGGTCGATGAACACTGAAGCTTTCTTT
CDR3 protein: CASRIGSMNTEAFF

J gene: TRBJ1-4
V gene: TRBV5-4
D gene: NA
clone size: few
CDR3 DNA: TGTGCCAGCAGCTTGGAGGGAGCTGGGGAAAAACTGTTTTTT
CDR3 protein: CASSLEGAGEKLFF

J gene: TRBJ2-5
V gene: TRBV14
D gene: NA
clone size: few
CDR3 DNA: TGTGCCAGCAGTCAGTCCCCAGGGACCCAGTACTTC
CDR3 protein: CASSQSPGTQYF

J gene: TRBJ1-5
V gene: TRBV24-1
D gene: TRBD1
clone size: few
CDR3 DNA: TGTGCCACCAGTGATACAACAGGGGCAAATCAGCCCCAGCATTTT
CDR3 protein: CATSDTTGANQPQHF

J gene: TRBJ1-1
V gene: TRBV5-6
D gene: TRBD1
clone size: few
CDR3 DNA: TGTGCCAGCAGCTCAGAGACAGGGTCGAACACTGAAGCTTTCTTT
CDR3 protein: CASSSETGSNTEAFF

J gene: TRBJ1-2
V gene: TRBV4-1
D gene: NA
clone size: many
CDR3 DNA: TGCGCCAGCAGCATACGGACAGACCCGACTAACTATGGCTACACCTTC
CDR3 protein: CASSIRTDPTNYGYTF

J gene: TRBJ1-4
V gene: TRBV7-6
D gene: TRBD1
clone size: few
CDR3 DNA: TGTGCCAGCAGCGAAACAGACAGGGAGGGGGAAAAACTGTTTTTT
CDR3 protein: CASSETDREGEKLFF

J gene: TRBJ2-7
V gene: TRBV7-2
D gene: TRBD2
clone size: many
CDR3 DNA: TGTGCCAGCAGCTCTAGCGGGAGCTCCGGGTACGAGCAGTACTTC
CDR3 protein: CASSSSGSSGYEQYF

J gene: TRBJ2-7
V gene: TRBV7-6
D gene: TRBD1
clone size: many
CDR3 DNA: TGTGCCAGCAGCTTAGGGGACAGGGTTACTGATGAGCAGTACTTC
CDR3 protein: CASSLGDRVTDEQYF

J gene: TRBJ2-1
V gene: TRBV30
D gene: NA
clone size: NA
CDR3 DNA: TGTGCCTGGAGTTCTAAGGTTAAGGGTGGCAATGAGCAGTTCTTC
CDR3 protein: CAWSSKVKGGNEQFF

J gene: TRBJ1-1
V gene: TRBV7-2
D gene: TRBD1
clone size: few
CDR3 DNA: TGTGCCAGCAGCCCAGGGGGCACCTTGAACACTGAAGCTTTCTTT
CDR3 protein: CASSPGGTLNTEAFF

J gene: TRBJ2-7
V gene: TRBV25-1
D gene: NA
clone size: NA
CDR3 DNA: TGTGCCAGCAGTGGACTCCGGGCAAGGCAGTACTTC
CDR3 protein: CASSGLRARQYF

J gene: TRBJ2-3
V gene: TRBV29-1
D gene: TRBD2
clone size: few
CDR3 DNA: TGCAGCGTGGGACTAGCGGGGGTTAGCACAGATACGCAGTATTTT
CDR3 protein: CSVGLAGVSTDTQYF

J gene: TRBJ2-7
V gene: TRBV28
D gene: NA
clone size: NA
CDR3 DNA: TGTGCCAGCGGGGAGTCTCGGCAGTACTTC
CDR3 protein: CASGESRQYF

J gene: TRBJ2-2
V gene: TRBV7-6
D gene: NA
clone size: NA
CDR3 DNA: TGTGCCAGCTCCGGAGGCCCGAACACCGGGGAGCTGTTTTTT
CDR3 protein: CASSGGPNTGELFF

J gene: TRBJ2-6
V gene: TRBV28
D gene: NA
clone size: NA
CDR3 DNA: TGTGCCAGCAGCCCACCCCCTGGGGCCAACGTCCTGACTTTC
CDR3 protein: CASSPPPGANVLTF

J gene: TRBJ2-3
V gene: TRBV7-9
D gene: NA
clone size: few
CDR3 DNA: TGTGCCAGCAGACGATTCCGGGGCCTTATACTCACAGATACGCAGTATTTT
CDR3 protein: CASRRFRGLILTDTQYF

J gene: TRBJ1-1
V gene: TRBV19
D gene: NA
clone size: many
CDR3 DNA: TGTGCCAGTAGTATAGATGGGAGTAGCGCTGAAGCTTTCTTT
CDR3 protein: CASSIDGSSAEAFF

J gene: TRBJ2-1
V gene: TRBV11-2
D gene: TRBD2
clone size: few
CDR3 DNA: TGTGCCAGCAGCTTAGTGCGACTAGCGGGGGTCACCGGAGAGCAGTTCTTC
CDR3 protein: CASSLVRLAGVTGEQFF

J gene: TRBJ1-4
V gene: TRBV20-1
D gene: TRBD1
clone size: NA
CDR3 DNA: TGCAGTGCTGAACACGGGACAGAGCACGAAAAACTGTTTTTT
CDR3 protein: CSAEHGTEHEKLFF

J gene: TRBJ1-5
V gene: TRBV7-9
D gene: TRBD1
clone size: few
CDR3 DNA: TGTGCCAGCAGCTTGGACAGGGGGCACAGCAATCAGCCCCAGCATTTT
CDR3 protein: CASSLDRGHSNQPQHF

J gene: TRBJ2-2
V gene: TRBV14
D gene: NA
clone size: NA
CDR3 DNA: TGTGCCAGCAGCCAAGAGAACATCCCCCGGGAGCTGTTTTTT
CDR3 protein: CASSQENIPRELFF

J gene: TRBJ1-4
V gene: TRBV6-1
D gene: TRBD1
clone size: NA
CDR3 DNA: TGTGCCAGCAGTCGTACCGGGACAGGGGGGTTGGCCACTAATGAAAAACTGTTTTTT
CDR3 protein: CASSRTGTGGLATNEKLFF

J gene: TRBJ1-1
V gene: TRBV6-6
D gene: NA
clone size: few
CDR3 DNA: TGTGCCAGCAGTTACTCGCAAATGAACACTGAAGCTTTCTTT
CDR3 protein: CASSYSQMNTEAFF

J gene: TRBJ2-7
V gene: TRBV29-1
D gene: NA
clone size: few
CDR3 DNA: TGCAGCGTTGAGGCCCACTCCGGTAAGACGGCAGACCCCTACGAGCAGTACTTC
CDR3 protein: CSVEAHSGKTADPYEQYF

J gene: TRBJ1-3
V gene: TRBV11-2
D gene: TRBD1
clone size: many
CDR3 DNA: TGTGCCAGCAGCTTAGGTGCAGGGGGCCTCTACTCTGGAAACACCATATATTTT
CDR3 protein: CASSLGAGGLYSGNTIYF

J gene: TRBJ1-1
V gene: TRBV7-2
D gene: NA
clone size: many
CDR3 DNA: TGTGCCAGCAGCTCAGCCACTGAAGCTTTCTTT
CDR3 protein: CASSSATEAFF

J gene: TRBJ2-3
V gene: TRBV6-2/TRBV6-3
D gene: NA
clone size: many
CDR3 DNA: TGTGCCAGCAGTTCCGACTCAGTTCTGGATACGCAGTATTTT
CDR3 protein: CASSSDSVLDTQYF

J gene: TRBJ1-1
V gene: TRBV6-2/TRBV6-3
D gene: NA
clone size: NA
CDR3 DNA: TGTGCCAGCAGTTACTCGGGGCGTGTTGGACAACCGATGAACACTGAAGCTTTCTTT
CDR3 protein: CASSYSGRVGQPMNTEAFF

J gene: TRBJ2-7
V gene: TRBV2
D gene: NA
clone size: few
CDR3 DNA: TGTGCCAGCAGCGGCAGTCCCTCCTACGAGCAGTACTTC
CDR3 protein: CASSGSPSYEQYF

J gene: TRBJ1-3
V gene: TRBV7-2
D gene: NA
clone size: many
CDR3 DNA: TGTGCCAGCAGCCGAGACTTACGCTCTGGAAACACCATATATTTT
CDR3 protein: CASSRDLRSGNTIYF

J gene: TRBJ2-1
V gene: TRBV29-1
D gene: TRBD1
clone size: many
CDR3 DNA: TGCAGTGGGGACAGGGGCTACAATGAGCAGTTCTTC
CDR3 protein: CSGDRGYNEQFF

J gene: TRBJ2-7
V gene: TRBV4-1
D gene: NA
clone size: NA
CDR3 DNA: TGCGCCAGCAGCCAAGATAGCCCCTACGAGCAGTACTTC
CDR3 protein: CASSQDSPYEQYF

J gene: TRBJ2-5
V gene: TRBV7-9
D gene: TRBD2
clone size: many
CDR3 DNA: TGTGCCAGCAGCCGACTAGCGGGAACCCAAGAGACCCAGTACTTC
CDR3 protein: CASSRLAGTQETQYF

J gene: TRBJ1-1
V gene: TRBV7-9
D gene: NA
clone size: NA
CDR3 DNA: TGTGCCAGCAGCTTAAATCAGGGGTGGAGGGAGAACACTGAAGCTTTCTTT
CDR3 protein: CASSLNQGWRENTEAFF

J gene: TRBJ1-6
V gene: TRBV27
D gene: NA
clone size: many
CDR3 DNA: TGTGCCAGCGGCCACGGGCCTTGGGGGTCACCCCTCCACTTT
CDR3 protein: CASGHGPWGSPLHF

J gene: TRBJ2-1
V gene: TRBV7-2
D gene: TRBD2
clone size: many
CDR3 DNA: TGTGCCAGCAGCTTAAGGTCCAGCGGGAGGTACAATGAGCAGTTCTTC
CDR3 protein: CASSLRSSGRYNEQFF

J gene: TRBJ2-1
V gene: TRBV20-1
D gene: TRBD2
clone size: few
CDR3 DNA: TGCAGTGCTATAACCGGGACTAGCGGGATGGATGAGCAGTTCTTC
CDR3 protein: CSAITGTSGMDEQFF

J gene: TRBJ1-2
V gene: TRBV5-5
D gene: NA
clone size: NA
CDR3 DNA: TGTGCCAGCCAGCAAGGGGCGGGCTATGGCTACACCTTC
CDR3 protein: CASQQGAGYGYTF

J gene: TRBJ2-7
V gene: TRBV12-3/TRBV12-4
D gene: NA
clone size: few
CDR3 DNA: TGTGCCAGCAGTTTAAAGGGCCCTGGGCGCGAGCAGTACTTC
CDR3 protein: CASSLKGPGREQYF

J gene: TRBJ1-2
V gene: TRBV10-3
D gene: NA
clone size: many
CDR3 DNA: TGTGCCATCAGAGGATCTAACTATGGCTACACCTTC
CDR3 protein: CAIRGSNYGYTF

J gene: TRBJ1-2
V gene: TRBV2
D gene: NA
clone size: NA
CDR3 DNA: TGTGCCAGCAGTGGTCGGGTGACCTATGGCTACACCTTC
CDR3 protein: CASSGRVTYGYTF

J gene: TRBJ2-5
V gene: TRBV20-1
D gene: TRBD2
clone size: many
CDR3 DNA: TGCAGTGCGAAGAGTTCGGAAGACGGACTAGGAGAGACCCAGTACTTC
CDR3 protein: CSAKSSEDGLGETQYF

J gene: TRBJ1-1
V gene: TRBV28
D gene: NA
clone size: few
CDR3 DNA: TGTGCCAGCAGTTTACAGAACCGAGCTTTCTTT
CDR3 protein: CASSLQNRAFF

J gene: TRBJ2-7
V gene: TRBV11-2
D gene: NA
clone size: many
CDR3 DNA: TGTGCCAGCAGCTTTCGTGGTTACCCGGGTCCGTCCTACGAGCAGTACTTC
CDR3 protein: CASSFRGYPGPSYEQYF

J gene: TRBJ1-5
V gene: TRBV20-1
D gene: NA
clone size: NA
CDR3 DNA: TGCAGTGCTGGAGGGTGGGGGGGCGCGAGCAATCAGCCCCAGCATTTT
CDR3 protein: CSAGGWGGASNQPQHF

J gene: TRBJ2-1
V gene: TRBV6-6
D gene: TRBD1
clone size: few
CDR3 DNA: TGTGCCAGCAAGACAGGGGGCATCAATGAGCAGTTCTTC
CDR3 protein: CASKTGGINEQFF

J gene: TRBJ1-5
V gene: TRBV29-1
D gene: NA
clone size: few
CDR3 DNA: TGCAGCGTTGCCCTCGGGGTTAGCAATCAGCCCCAGCATTTT
CDR3 protein: CSVALGVSNQPQHF

J gene: TRBJ1-3
V gene: TRBV12-3/TRBV12-4
D gene: NA
clone size: few
CDR3 DNA: TGTGCCAGCAGTAACAGGTTATCTGGAAACACCATATATTTT
CDR3 protein: CASSNRLSGNTIYF

J gene: TRBJ2-7
V gene: TRBV18
D gene: TRBD1
clone size: NA
CDR3 DNA: TGTGCCAGCTCACCGTTGGGACAGGACACCTACGAGCAGTACTTC
CDR3 protein: CASSPLGQDTYEQYF

J gene: TRBJ2-1
V gene: TRBV15
D gene: TRBD2
clone size: few
CDR3 DNA: TGTGCCACCAGCAGGCTAGCGGGGGTAAACAATGAGCAGTTCTTC
CDR3 protein: CATSRLAGVNNEQFF

J gene: TRBJ2-2
V gene: TRBV7-6
D gene: NA
clone size: many
CDR3 DNA: TGTGCCAGCAGCTTAGGTGGGAGAGGAACCGGGGAGCTGTTTTTT
CDR3 protein: CASSLGGRGTGELFF

J gene: TRBJ2-5
V gene: TRBV12-3/TRBV12-4
D gene: TRBD1
clone size: few
CDR3 DNA: TGTGCCAGTAGGACAGGGGTTTATGAGACCCAGTACTTC
CDR3 protein: CASRTGVYETQYF

J gene: TRBJ2-5
V gene: TRBV11-3
D gene: TRBD1
clone size: many
CDR3 DNA: TGTGCCAGCAGCTTAAGGACAGGGGGCCGAGAGACCCAGTACTTC
CDR3 protein: CASSLRTGGRETQYF

J gene: TRBJ2-2
V gene: TRBV20-1
D gene: NA
clone size: NA
CDR3 DNA: TGCAGTGCCACTCCCGGGAGGACAGGCACGCTTAACACCGGGGAGCTGTTTTTT
CDR3 protein: CSATPGRTGTLNTGELFF